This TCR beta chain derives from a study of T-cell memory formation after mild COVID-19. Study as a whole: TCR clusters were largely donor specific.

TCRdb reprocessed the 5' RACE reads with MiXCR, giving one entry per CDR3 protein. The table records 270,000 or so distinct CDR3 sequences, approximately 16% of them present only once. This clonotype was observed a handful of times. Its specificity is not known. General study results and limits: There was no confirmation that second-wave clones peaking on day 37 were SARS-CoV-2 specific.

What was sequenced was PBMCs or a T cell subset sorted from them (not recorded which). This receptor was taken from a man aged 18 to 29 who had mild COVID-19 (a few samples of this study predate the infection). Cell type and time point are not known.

The CDR3 protein is CASSLSGGGAYNEQFF. The CDR3 DNA sequence: TGTGCCAGCAGCTTGAGTGGCGGGGGCGCTTACAATGAGCAGTTCTTC. The rearrangement links TRBV5-4 to TRBJ2-1, with a tentative D call TRBD2 (7 bases). Germline CDR1 and CDR2: SGHNT and YYREEE (reference sequence). The V end was cut by 1 base, the J end by 4 bases, with 15 bases between. This CDR3 has 16 amino acids.